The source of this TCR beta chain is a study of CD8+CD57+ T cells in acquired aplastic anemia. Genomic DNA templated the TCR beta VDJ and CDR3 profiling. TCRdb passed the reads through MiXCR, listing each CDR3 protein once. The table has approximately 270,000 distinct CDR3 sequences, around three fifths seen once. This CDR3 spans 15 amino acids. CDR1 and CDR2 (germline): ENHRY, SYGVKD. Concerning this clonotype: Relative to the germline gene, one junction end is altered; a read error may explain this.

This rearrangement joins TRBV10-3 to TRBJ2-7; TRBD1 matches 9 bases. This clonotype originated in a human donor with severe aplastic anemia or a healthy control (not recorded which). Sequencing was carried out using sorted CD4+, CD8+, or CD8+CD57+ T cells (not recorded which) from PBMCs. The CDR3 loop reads CASSEWTGVVYEQYF. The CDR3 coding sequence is TGTGCCAGCAGTGAGTGGACAGGGGTAGTCTACGAGCAGTACTTC.